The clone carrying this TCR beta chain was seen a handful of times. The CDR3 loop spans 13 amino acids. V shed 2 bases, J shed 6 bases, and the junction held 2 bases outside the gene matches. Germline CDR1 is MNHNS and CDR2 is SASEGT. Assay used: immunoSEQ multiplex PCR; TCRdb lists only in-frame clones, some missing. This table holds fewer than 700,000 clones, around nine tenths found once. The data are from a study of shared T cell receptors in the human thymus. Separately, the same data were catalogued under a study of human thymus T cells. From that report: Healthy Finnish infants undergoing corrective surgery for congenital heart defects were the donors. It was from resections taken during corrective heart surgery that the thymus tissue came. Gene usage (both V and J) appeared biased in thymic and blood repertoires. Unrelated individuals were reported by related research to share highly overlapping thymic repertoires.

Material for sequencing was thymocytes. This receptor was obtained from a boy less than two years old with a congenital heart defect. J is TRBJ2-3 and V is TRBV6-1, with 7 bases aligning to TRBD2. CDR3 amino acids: CASSELGGDTQYF. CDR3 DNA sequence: TGTGCCAGCAGTGAACTGGGGGGGGATACGCAGTATTTT.